Each of the 18 T cell receptor beta chains below was sequenced from the same sample in a study of CD8 T cells in ankylosing spondylitis. TCRdb itself ran the 5' RACE reads through MiXCR, one entry per CDR3 protein. The sample lists under 200,000 distinct CDR3 sequences, 9.5% to 10% seen once, with about 15% in the top ten. The sequencing sample was made of blood, either unsorted or a sorted T cell fraction (not recorded which). The receptors come from a female donor with ankylosing spondylitis or in good health (not recorded which).

This clonotype was seen many times. The V and J genes are TRBV20-1 and TRBJ2-3; TRBD2 matches at 11 bases. CDR3 length: 15 amino acids. Looked up from germline, CDR1 is DFQATT and CDR2 is SNEGSKA (reference sequence). The J segment lost 1 base and the V segment lost 5 bases, leaving 5 bases of the junction unmatched. CDR3 in DNA: TGCAGTGCTGAATCGGGACTAGCGGGCACAGATACGCAGTATTTT. Protein: CSAESGLAGTDTQYF.

The chain combines TRBV6-5 with TRBJ2-5; D ambiguous. Trimming removed 4 bases at V and 3 bases at J, with 6 bases between. CDR3 size: 12 residues. Germline V gene sequence: CDR1 MNHEY, CDR2 SVGAGI. As DNA, the CDR3 is TGTGCCAGCAGTTCCCTAGAAGAGACCCAGTACTTC. The encoded protein is CASSSLEETQYF.

In its sample, this clonotype was seen a few times. This chain links TRBV10-1 with TRBJ2-3, with D maybe TRBD1 (5 bases). This CDR3 is 14 amino acids long. Trimming shortened V by 4 bases and J by 2 bases, and 10 bases separated the two germline ends. Germline V gene sequence: CDR1 WNHNN, CDR2 SYGVQD (reference sequence). CDR3 coding DNA: TGCGCCAGCAGTGGGGGCAAAATCACAGATACGCAGTATTTT. It translates to CASSGGKITDTQYF.

This clonotype was seen only a few times. The chain joins TRBV5-8 to TRBJ1-5; 7 bases are shared with TRBD1. The V gene's germline CDR1 is SGHTS and CDR2 YDEGEE. This CDR3 is 16 amino acids long. Trimming cost V 4 bases and J 2 bases; bases outside gene matches: 9. The CDR3 DNA is TGTGCCAGCAGCACTTCCAGGGGGGTGGGCAATCAGCCCCAGCATTTT. Residues: CASSTSRGVGNQPQHF.

V and J are TRBV7-9 and TRBJ2-5; the match to TRBD2 covers 8 bases. The germline CDR1 and CDR2 sequences are SEHNR and FQNEAQ (reference sequence). CDR3 length: 14 residues. V was clipped by 5 bases and J by 4 bases; unmatched bases: 6. CDR3 amino acids: CASSNTSGRETQYF. The CDR3 DNA is TGTGCCAGCAGCAATACTAGCGGCCGAGAGACCCAGTACTTC.

The chain combines TRBV30 with TRBJ2-7, with D hard to call. The CDR3 has 14 amino acids. The germline CDR1 and CDR2 sequences are GTSNPN and SVGIG (reference sequence). V was trimmed by 0 bases and J by 3 bases, leaving 12 bases between them. The CDR3 loop is CAWSVSPPGYEQYF. CDR3 nucleotide sequence: TGTGCCTGGAGTGTTTCGCCCCCGGGCTACGAGCAGTACTTC.

This clonotype was seen repeatedly, ten times or more. This chain uses TRBV12-3 or TRBV12-4 with TRBJ2-5; TRBD2 agrees at 8 bases. This CDR3 region has 14 residues. J was trimmed by 6 bases and V by 7 bases; bases with no gene match: 10. Here the CDR3 reads CASTSRLALKTQYF. The CDR3 DNA follows: TGTGCCAGCACGAGCAGACTAGCGTTGAAGACCCAGTACTTC.

V usage is TRBV5-8 and J usage is TRBJ2-3, with unresolved D. V was cut by 4 bases and J by 7 bases, with 10 bases left in between. The CDR3 length is 12 residues. The germline V gene encodes CDR1 SGHTS and CDR2 YDEGEE. As DNA, the CDR3 is TGTGCCAGCAGCCTCGGAAAAAATACGCAGTATTTT. Residues: CASSLGKNTQYF.

The CDR3 loop reads CASSWSGGKVDGYTF. CDR3 DNA: TGTGCCAGCAGTTGGTCAGGGGGAAAGGTTGATGGCTACACCTTC. This chain joins TRBV12-3 or TRBV12-4 and TRBJ1-2, with 7 nucleotides matching TRBD1. V was pared by 4 bases and J by 6 bases, with 11 bases of the junction left unmatched. The length of the CDR3 is 15 residues.

This clonotype was picked up many times. The rearrangement uses TRBV29-1 and TRBJ1-1; a possible D gene is TRBD1 (5 bases). From germline, CDR1 is SQVTM and CDR2 ANQGSEA. Trimming took 6 bases from V and 3 from J, leaving 14 bases between them. This CDR3 spans 13 amino acids. The CDR3 sequence is CSVRDLRHTEAFF. The CDR3, as DNA: TGCAGCGTGAGGGACTTAAGGCACACTGAAGCTTTCTTT.

The V call is TRBV9, the J call TRBJ2-1; maybe TRBD2 (6 bases). CDR3 length: 15 amino acids. CDR1 and CDR2 from the germline V gene are SGDLS and YYNGEE. Between the trimmed V and J ends, which lost 5 bases and 6 bases, there was a span of 18 bases. The DNA for the CDR3 is TGTGCCAGCAGTTTAGGACTACGAACGGGCAATGAGCAGTTCTTC. Translating it yields CASSLGLRTGNEQFF.

This clonotype appeared a few times. The CDR3 spells CASSFYLDRARTDTQYF. In DNA form, the CDR3 reads TGTGCCAGCAGTTTCTACTTAGACAGGGCCCGCACAGATACGCAGTATTTT. The rearrangement links TRBV27 to TRBJ2-3; 7 positions agree with TRBD1. Germline V gene sequence: CDR1 MNHEY, CDR2 SMNVEV (reference sequence). This CDR3 is built from 17 residues. The V and J ends lost 3 bases and 1 base, in that order; junction bases with no gene match: 10.

A few counts support this clonotype. The rearrangement links TRBV4-2 to TRBJ2-3, with D possibly matching TRBD1 (7 bases). Trimming removed 6 bases at V and 3 bases at J, with 13 bases between. The V gene's germline CDR1 is LGHNA and CDR2 YNFKEQ. The CDR3 is 14 amino acids. CDR3 region: CASRYRGGTDTQYF. The DNA for the CDR3 is TGTGCCAGCAGGTACAGGGGAGGAACAGATACGCAGTATTTT.

This clonotype came up a few times. The chain combines TRBV24-1 with TRBJ2-3; TRBD2 matches 15 bases. The V and J ends lost 2 bases and 1 base, in that order; junction bases with no gene match: 3. This CDR3 is built from 18 residues. Germline V gene data show CDR1 as KGHDR and CDR2 as SFDVKD. The CDR3 spells CATSDSRTSGGGTDTQYF. The CDR3 bases are TGTGCCACCAGTGATTCTCGGACTAGCGGGGGGGGCACAGATACGCAGTATTTT.

The gene calls are TRBV10-3 and TRBJ2-7; TRBD2 might be the D (6 bases). V lost 10 bases and J 6 bases, leaving 22 bases between the germline ends. Looked up from germline, CDR1 is ENHRY and CDR2 is SYGVKD. This CDR3 region has 14 residues. The CDR3 bases are TGTGCCACCGTCGTGGGACTCTCTGGGGGCGAGCAGTACTTC. It yields the protein CATVVGLSGGEQYF.

At least ten counts were recorded for this clonotype. This rearrangement joins TRBV5-1 to TRBJ1-1, with D perhaps matching TRBD1 (6 bases). The CDR3 contains 14 residues. The V gene lost 3 bases and the J gene lost 5 bases, with 14 bases spanning the gap. Germline V gene sequence: CDR1 SGHRS, CDR2 YFSETQ. CDR3 residues: CASSYQGCWTEAFF. For the CDR3, the DNA is TGCGCCAGCAGCTATCAGGGGTGTTGGACTGAAGCTTTCTTT.

This clonotype was counted a few times. The V call is TRBV7-8, the J call TRBJ1-5, with 7 bases matching TRBD1. Germline V gene lookup returns CDR1 SGHVS and CDR2 FQNEAQ. V dropped 3 bases and J dropped 0; count of bases not matched to a gene: 14. The length of the CDR3 is 19 residues. CDR3 in DNA: TGTGCCAGCAGCTTGCCCGGGACAGTTAGGGGGCATAGCAATCAGCCCCAGCATTTT. Amino acids: CASSLPGTVRGHSNQPQHF. Combining the CDR3 with reference TRBV7-8 and TRBJ1-5 gives the whole variable domain GAGVSQSPRYKVAKRGQDVALRCDPISGHVSLFWYQQALGQGPEFLTYFQNEAQLDKSGLPSDRFFAERPEGSVSTLKIQRTQQEDSAVYLCASSLPGTVRGHSNQPQHFGDGTRLSIL.

Many counts were recorded for this clonotype. The V gene is TRBV4-2, the J gene TRBJ2-4; TRBD2 might be the D (6 bases). V was shortened by 4 bases and J by 8 bases, with 18 bases between the two germline ends. Per the germline V gene, CDR1 is LGHNA and CDR2 is YNFKEQ. There are 15 residues in the CDR3. The CDR3 here is CASSPRTGGMHIQYF. As DNA, the CDR3 is TGTGCCAGCAGCCCAAGAACTGGGGGGATGCACATTCAGTACTTC.